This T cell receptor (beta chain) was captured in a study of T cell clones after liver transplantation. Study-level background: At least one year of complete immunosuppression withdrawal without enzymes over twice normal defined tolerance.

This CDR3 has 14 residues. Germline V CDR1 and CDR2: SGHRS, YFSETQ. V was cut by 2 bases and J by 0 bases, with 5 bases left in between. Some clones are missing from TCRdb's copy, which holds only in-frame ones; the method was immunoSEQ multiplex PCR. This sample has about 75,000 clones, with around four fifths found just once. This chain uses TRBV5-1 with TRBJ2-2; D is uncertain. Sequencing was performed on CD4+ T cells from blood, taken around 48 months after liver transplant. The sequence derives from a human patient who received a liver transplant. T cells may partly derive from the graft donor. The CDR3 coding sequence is TGCGCCAGCAGCTTCGCAGCGAACACCGGGGAGCTGTTTTTT. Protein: CASSFAANTGELFF.